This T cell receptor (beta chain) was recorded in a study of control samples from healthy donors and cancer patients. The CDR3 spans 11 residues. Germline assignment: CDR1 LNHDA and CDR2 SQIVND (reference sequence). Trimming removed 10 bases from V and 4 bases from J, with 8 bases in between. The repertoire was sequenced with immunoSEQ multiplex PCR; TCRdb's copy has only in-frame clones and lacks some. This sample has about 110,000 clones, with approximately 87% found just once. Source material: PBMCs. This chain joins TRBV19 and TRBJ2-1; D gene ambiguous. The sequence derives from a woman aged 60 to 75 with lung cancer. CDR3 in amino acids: CATGRYNEQFF. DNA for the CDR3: TGTGCCACCGGACGGTACAATGAGCAGTTCTTC.